What follows is one T cell receptor (beta chain) and its context. Enrolled through a virtual design, the participants were between about 18 and 89 years of age and came from about two dozen US areas. Grouping used clinical history reported by participants in a survey and questionnaire. Data came from immunoSEQ multiplex PCR; TCRdb stores just in-frame clones and leaves some out. The repertoire has about 130,000 clones, about four fifths of them found once; the top ten carry under 20%. The data stem from a study of blood T cell repertoires in COVID-19. Across the study: The United States, Italy and Spain provided the acute and convalescent COVID-19 samples. Sample material is recorded as cDNA or gDNA derived from T cells, B-cell-depleted T cells, or PBMCs.

V lost 5 bases and J lost 2, with 16 bases in between. CDR1 and CDR2 from the germline V gene are MGHDK and SYGVNS. There are 15 residues in the CDR3. J is TRBJ2-7 and V is TRBV25-1, with D possibly matching TRBD2 (5 bases). The source is a man aged 30-40 years who had recovered from COVID-19. Sequenced input: PBMCs or T cells enriched from blood (not recorded which). The CDR3 region is CASSPTPAGTYEQYV. The CDR3 DNA follows: TGTGCCAGCAGTCCAACGCCGGCGGGTACCTACGAGCAGTACGTC.